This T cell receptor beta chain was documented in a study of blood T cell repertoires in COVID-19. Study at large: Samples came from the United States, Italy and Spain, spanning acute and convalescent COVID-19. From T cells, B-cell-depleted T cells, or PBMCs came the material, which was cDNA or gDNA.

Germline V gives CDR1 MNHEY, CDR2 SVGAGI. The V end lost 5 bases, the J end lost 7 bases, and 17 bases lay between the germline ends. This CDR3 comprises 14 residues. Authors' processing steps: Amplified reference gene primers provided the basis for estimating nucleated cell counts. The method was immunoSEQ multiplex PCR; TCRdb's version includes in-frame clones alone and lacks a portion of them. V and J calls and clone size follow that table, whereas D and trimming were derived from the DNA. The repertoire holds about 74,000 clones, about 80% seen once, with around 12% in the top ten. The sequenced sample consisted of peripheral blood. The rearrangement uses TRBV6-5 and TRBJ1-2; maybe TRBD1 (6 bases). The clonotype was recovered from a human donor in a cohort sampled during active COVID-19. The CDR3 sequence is CASSTRGGLLGYTF. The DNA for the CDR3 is TGTGCCAGCAGTACAAGGGGGGGACTCCTTGGCTACACCTTC.